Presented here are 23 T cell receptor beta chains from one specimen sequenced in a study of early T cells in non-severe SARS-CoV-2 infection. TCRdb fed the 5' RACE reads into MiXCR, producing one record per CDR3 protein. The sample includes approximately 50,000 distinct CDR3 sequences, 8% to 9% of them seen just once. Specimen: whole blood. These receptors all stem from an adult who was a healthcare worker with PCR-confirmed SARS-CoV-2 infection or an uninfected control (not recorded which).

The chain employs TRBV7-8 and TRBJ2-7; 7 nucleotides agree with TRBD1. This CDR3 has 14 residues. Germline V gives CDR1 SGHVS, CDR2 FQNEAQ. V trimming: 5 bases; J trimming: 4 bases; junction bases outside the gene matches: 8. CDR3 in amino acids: CASSERRQGYEQYF. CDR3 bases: TGTGCCAGCAGCGAGAGAAGACAGGGATACGAGCAGTACTTC.

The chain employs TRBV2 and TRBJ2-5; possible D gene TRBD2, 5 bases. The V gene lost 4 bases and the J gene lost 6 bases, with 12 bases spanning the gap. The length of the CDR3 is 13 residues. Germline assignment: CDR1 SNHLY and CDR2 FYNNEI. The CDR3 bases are TGTGCCAGCAGTGGCGGGCCTCTGAAGACCCAGTACTTC. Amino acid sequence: CASSGGPLKTQYF.

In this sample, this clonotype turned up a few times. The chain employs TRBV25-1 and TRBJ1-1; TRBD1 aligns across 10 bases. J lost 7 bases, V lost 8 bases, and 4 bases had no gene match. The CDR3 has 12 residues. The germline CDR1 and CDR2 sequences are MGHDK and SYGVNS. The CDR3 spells CASVGQGSEAFF. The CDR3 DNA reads TGTGCCAGCGTGGGACAGGGGAGTGAAGCTTTCTTT.

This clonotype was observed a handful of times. Here the CDR3 reads CASRQGSDTQYF. CDR3 sequence (DNA): TGTGCCAGCCGACAGGGATCAGATACGCAGTATTTT. V is TRBV18 and J is TRBJ2-3, with TRBD1 identical over 7 bases. The trim removed 8 bases at V and 4 bases at J, leaving 3 bases unmatched. The V gene's germline CDR1 is KGHSH and CDR2 LQKENI. This CDR3 spans 12 amino acids.

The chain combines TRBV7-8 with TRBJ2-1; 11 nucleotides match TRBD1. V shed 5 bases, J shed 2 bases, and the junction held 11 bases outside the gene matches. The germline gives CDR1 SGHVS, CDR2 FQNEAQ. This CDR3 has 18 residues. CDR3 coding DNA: TGTGCCAGCAGCCAAGGACAGGGGGCGAAAAGAACCTACAATGAGCAGTTCTTC. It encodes CASSQGQGAKRTYNEQFF.

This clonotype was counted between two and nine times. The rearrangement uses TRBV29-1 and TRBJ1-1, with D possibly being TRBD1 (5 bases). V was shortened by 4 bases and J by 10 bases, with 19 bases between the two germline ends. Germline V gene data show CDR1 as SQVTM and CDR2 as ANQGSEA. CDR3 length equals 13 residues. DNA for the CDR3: TGCAGCGTTGCGTCCCAGACGTATGGGGGAGCTTTCTTT. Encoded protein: CSVASQTYGGAFF.

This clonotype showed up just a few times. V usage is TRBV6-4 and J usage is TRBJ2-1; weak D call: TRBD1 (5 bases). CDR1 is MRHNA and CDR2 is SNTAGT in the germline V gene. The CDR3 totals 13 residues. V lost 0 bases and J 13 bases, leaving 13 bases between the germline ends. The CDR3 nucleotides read TGTGCCAGCAGTGACTCATCAGGGATAAGTCAGTTCTTC. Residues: CASSDSSGISQFF.

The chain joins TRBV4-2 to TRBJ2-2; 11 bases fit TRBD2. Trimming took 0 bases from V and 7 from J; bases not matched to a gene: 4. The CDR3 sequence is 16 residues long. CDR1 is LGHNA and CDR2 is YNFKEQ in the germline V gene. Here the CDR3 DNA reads TGTGCCAGCAGCCAAGAAACTAGCGGGGGAGGCGGGGAGCTGTTTTTT. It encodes CASSQETSGGGGELFF.

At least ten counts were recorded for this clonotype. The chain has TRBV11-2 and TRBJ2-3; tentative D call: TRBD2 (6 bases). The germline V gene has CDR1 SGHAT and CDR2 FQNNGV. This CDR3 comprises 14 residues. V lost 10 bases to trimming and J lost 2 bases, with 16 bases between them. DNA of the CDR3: TGTGCCACCCGTGCGGCGGGGAACACAGATACGCAGTATTTT. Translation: CATRAAGNTDTQYF.

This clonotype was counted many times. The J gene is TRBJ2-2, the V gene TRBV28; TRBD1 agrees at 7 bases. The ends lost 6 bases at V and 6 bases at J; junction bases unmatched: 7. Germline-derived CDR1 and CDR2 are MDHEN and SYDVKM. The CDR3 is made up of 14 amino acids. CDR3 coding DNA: TGTGCCAGCAGGCTTCGGGACAGTTCCGGGGAGCTGTTTTTT. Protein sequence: CASRLRDSSGELFF.

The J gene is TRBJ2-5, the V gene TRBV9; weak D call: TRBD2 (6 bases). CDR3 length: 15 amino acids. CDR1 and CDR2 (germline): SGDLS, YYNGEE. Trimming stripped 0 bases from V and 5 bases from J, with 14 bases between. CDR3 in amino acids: CASSVALSSGETQYF. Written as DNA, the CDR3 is TGTGCCAGCAGCGTAGCTCTGAGCAGCGGGGAGACCCAGTACTTC.

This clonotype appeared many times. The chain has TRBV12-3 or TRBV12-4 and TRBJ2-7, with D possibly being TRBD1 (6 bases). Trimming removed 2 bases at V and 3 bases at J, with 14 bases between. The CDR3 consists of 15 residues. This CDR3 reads CASSLPTGPNYEQYF. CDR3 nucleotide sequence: TGTGCCAGCAGTTTACCGACAGGACCGAACTACGAGCAGTACTTC.

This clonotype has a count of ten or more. The CDR3 DNA reads TGTGCCAGCAGTGACTCGTTTCGGAGGTTTGGTGAGCAGTTCTTC. As protein: CASSDSFRRFGEQFF. The rearrangement joins TRBV6-4 to TRBJ2-1, with a tentative D call TRBD2 (5 bases). This CDR3 spans 15 amino acids. Germline V gene sequence: CDR1 MRHNA, CDR2 SNTAGT. V was shortened by 0 bases and J by 9 bases, with 15 bases between the two germline ends.

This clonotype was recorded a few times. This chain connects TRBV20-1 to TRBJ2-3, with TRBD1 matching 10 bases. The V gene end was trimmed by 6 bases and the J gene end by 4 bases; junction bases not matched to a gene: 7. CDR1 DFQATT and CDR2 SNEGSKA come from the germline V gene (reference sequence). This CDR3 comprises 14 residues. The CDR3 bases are TGCAGTGCACCCGGGACAGGGGAGGCAGATACGCAGTATTTT. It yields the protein CSAPGTGEADTQYF.

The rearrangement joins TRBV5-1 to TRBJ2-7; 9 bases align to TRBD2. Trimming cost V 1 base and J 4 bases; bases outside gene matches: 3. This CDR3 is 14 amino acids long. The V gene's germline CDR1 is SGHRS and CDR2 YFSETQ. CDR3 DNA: TGCGCCAGCAGCTTGCTAGCGGGGACTTACGAGCAGTACTTC. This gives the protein CASSLLAGTYEQYF. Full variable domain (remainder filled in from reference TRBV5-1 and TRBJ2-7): KAGVTQTPRYLIKTRGQQVTLSCSPISGHRSVSWYQQTPGQGLQFLFEYFSETQRNKGNFPGRFSGRQFSNSRSEMNVSTLELGDSALYLCASSLLAGTYEQYFGPGTRLTVT.

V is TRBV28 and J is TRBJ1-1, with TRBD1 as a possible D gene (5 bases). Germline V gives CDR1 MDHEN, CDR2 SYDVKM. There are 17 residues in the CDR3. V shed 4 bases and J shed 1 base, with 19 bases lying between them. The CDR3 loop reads CASSSPVRVRGNTEAFF. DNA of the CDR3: TGTGCCAGCAGTTCTCCGGTCCGGGTTAGGGGGAACACTGAAGCTTTCTTT. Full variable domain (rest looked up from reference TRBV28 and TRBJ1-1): DVKVTQSSRYLVKRTGEKVFLECVQDMDHENMFWYRQDPGLGLRLIYFSYDVKMKEKGDIPEGYSVSREKKERFSLILESASTNQTSMYLCASSSPVRVRGNTEAFFGQGTRLTVV.

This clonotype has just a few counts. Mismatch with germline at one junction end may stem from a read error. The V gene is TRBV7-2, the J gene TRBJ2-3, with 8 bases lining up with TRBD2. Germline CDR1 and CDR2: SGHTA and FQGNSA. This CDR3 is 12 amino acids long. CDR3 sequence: CASSWTRTSKDF. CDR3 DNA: TGTGCCAGCAGCTGGACCCGGACTAGCAAGGATTTT.

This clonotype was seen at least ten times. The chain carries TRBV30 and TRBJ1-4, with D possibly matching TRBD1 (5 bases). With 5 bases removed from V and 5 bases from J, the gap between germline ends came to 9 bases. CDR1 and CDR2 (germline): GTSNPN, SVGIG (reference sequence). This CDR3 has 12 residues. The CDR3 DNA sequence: TGTGCCTGGGACAGAGAGAATGAAAAACTGTTTTTT. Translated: CAWDRENEKLFF.

The DNA of the CDR3 is TGTGCCAGCAGCCAATCCGCAACTGGCTACACCTTC. Translated: CASSQSATGYTF. The chain links TRBV3-1 to TRBJ1-2; no firm D call. Germline V lookup: CDR1 LGHDT, CDR2 YNNKEL (reference sequence). With 2 bases removed from V and 7 bases from J, the gap between germline ends came to 8 bases. The CDR3 is 12 amino acids.

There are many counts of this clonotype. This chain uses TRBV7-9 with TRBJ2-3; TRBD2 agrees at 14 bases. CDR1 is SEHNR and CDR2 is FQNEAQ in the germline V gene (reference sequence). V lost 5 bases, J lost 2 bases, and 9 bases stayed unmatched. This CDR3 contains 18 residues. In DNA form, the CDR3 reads TGTGCCAGCAGCCTAGGGGGACTAGCGGGAGCCCCCACAGATACGCAGTATTTT. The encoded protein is CASSLGGLAGAPTDTQYF.

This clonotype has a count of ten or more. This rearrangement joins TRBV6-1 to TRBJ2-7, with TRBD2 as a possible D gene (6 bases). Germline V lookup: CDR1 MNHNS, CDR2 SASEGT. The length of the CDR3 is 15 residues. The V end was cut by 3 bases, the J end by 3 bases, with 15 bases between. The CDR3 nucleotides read TGTGCCAGCAGTGATGGTGGGGGGAAGTTCTACGAGCAGTACTTC. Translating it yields CASSDGGGKFYEQYF.

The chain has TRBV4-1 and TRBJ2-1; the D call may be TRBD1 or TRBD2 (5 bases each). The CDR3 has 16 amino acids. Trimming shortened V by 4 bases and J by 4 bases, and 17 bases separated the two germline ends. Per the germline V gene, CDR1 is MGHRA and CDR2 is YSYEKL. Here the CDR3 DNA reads TGCGCCAGCAGCCCAGGGCTGGGACGACTATACAATGAGCAGTTCTTC. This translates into CASSPGLGRLYNEQFF.

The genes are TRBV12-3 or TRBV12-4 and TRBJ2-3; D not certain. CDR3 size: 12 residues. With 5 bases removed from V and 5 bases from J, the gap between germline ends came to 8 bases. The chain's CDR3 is CASSPVLDTQYF. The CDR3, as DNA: TGTGCCAGCAGTCCAGTACTAGATACGCAGTATTTT.